This record looks at one T cell receptor beta chain sequence and its context. What it binds is not known. Some clones are missing from TCRdb's copy, which holds only in-frame ones; the method was immunoSEQ multiplex PCR. This table holds 2,100,000 or so clones, 90% to 97% found once. The source of the sample is a study of shared clonotypes between healthy human individuals. Overall study findings and caveats: Despite large depth, sorted-subset datasets appeared incompletely sequenced. Sharing across four donors was highest in naive CD4 (around 5%) and lowest in memory CD8 (approximately 0.4%). An anticipated effect of sequencing depth on clonotype sharing among donors was recognized.

Sequenced sample: naive CD4+ T cells sorted from blood. As to subset: CD45RA+ positively selected. This TCR was sampled from a man aged 18-30 years in good health.

CDR3 DNA sequence: TGTGCCAGCAGCTTAAACCCGTCGACTATATGGCCCCAGCATTTT. It codes for CASSLNPSTIWPQHF. This chain connects TRBV7-2 to TRBJ1-5; no definite D call. This CDR3 has 15 amino acids. The V gene lost 2 bases and the J gene lost 9 bases, with 17 bases spanning the gap. Per the germline V gene, CDR1 is SGHTA and CDR2 is FQGNSA.